This TCR beta chain is from a study of Graves' ophthalmopathy and Graves' hyperthyroidism. Study context: Before any treatment, peripheral blood was taken at the initial diagnosis. Study results and caveats: Ophthalmopathy was separated from stable hyperthyroidism by a 13-signature model with about 86% sensitivity and over 70% specificity. Blood also contained most of the expanded thyroid clonotypes above 0.001 frequency. The model reached approximately 71% sensitivity and roughly 72% specificity for predicting ophthalmopathy progression.

The CDR3 runs to 15 residues. V lost 3 bases, J lost 7 bases, and 11 bases stayed unmatched. The sequenced template was RNA, covering the TCR beta CDR3 region. An initial RT-PCR round employing HTBI primers preceded a second-round multiplex PCR. TCRdb redid the calling of the multiplex PCR reads with MiXCR, one entry per CDR3 protein. The table lists under 250,000 distinct CDR3 sequences, around a fifth of them singletons. This clonotype was seen repeatedly, ten times or more. Its antigen remains unidentified. What was sequenced was peripheral blood. This TCR was recovered from a woman in her forties or fifties with Graves' ophthalmopathy. The gene calls are TRBV12-3 or TRBV12-4 and TRBJ2-7, with TRBD2 matching over 8 bases. The DNA for the CDR3 is TGTGCCAGCAGTTTGGAGGGGACTAGTCCCAGGGAGCAGTACTTC. Amino acid sequence: CASSLEGTSPREQYF.